A selection of T cell receptor beta chains follows, all from one sample in a study of response to subunit inactivated influenza vaccine. TCRdb re-derived calls from the RT-PCR reads in MiXCR, one entry per CDR3 protein. The sample includes approximately 490,000 distinct CDR3 sequences, about 7.2% seen only once; the top ten take over 10%. The sample was PBMCs from blood, taken 23 months after vaccination. The receptors were gathered from a man aged 50 to 69 who received an inactivated influenza vaccine. Both conserved end residues are part of each CDR3. A D gene is named only where the DNA matches it firmly. The size of a clone is reported for some rows only, either as once, few or many, or as a class for expanded clones.

d_gene	v_gene	j_gene	abundance	CDR3aa	CDR3nt
-	TRBV28	TRBJ2-2	-	CASSLRPGVYANTGELFF	TGTGCCAGCAGTTTGAGGCCCGGCGTATACGCGAACACCGGGGAGCTGTTTTTT
TRBD1	TRBV10-3	TRBJ2-2	many	CAIRGQGNTGELFF	TGTGCCATCAGAGGACAGGGGAACACCGGGGAGCTGTTTTTT
TRBD1	TRBV4-1	TRBJ1-2	many	CASSQGRKSITGVVFYGYTF	TGCGCCAGCAGCCAAGGACGCAAATCCATAACAGGGGTGGTGTTCTATGGCTACACCTTC
TRBD1	TRBV9	TRBJ1-1	-	CASSPGTGGALNTEAFF	TGTGCCAGCAGCCCCGGGACAGGGGGCGCCCTGAACACTGAAGCTTTCTTT
TRBD2	TRBV5-1	TRBJ2-1	many	CASSPTLMSGGGNEQFF	TGCGCCAGCAGCCCCACCTTAATGAGCGGGGGGGGCAATGAGCAGTTCTTC
TRBD1	TRBV7-2	TRBJ1-5	-	CASSSGQVLSNQPQHF	TGTGCCAGCAGCTCCGGACAGGTACTTAGCAATCAGCCCCAGCATTTT
TRBD2	TRBV12-3/TRBV12-4	TRBJ2-2	few	CASSWTLLAGQGTGELFF	TGTGCCAGCAGTTGGACCCTACTAGCGGGGCAGGGCACCGGGGAGCTGTTTTTT
TRBD1	TRBV6-6	TRBJ1-2	many	CASSPTGTGGYTF	TGTGCCAGCAGCCCTACCGGGACAGGCGGCTACACCTTC
-	TRBV4-1	TRBJ2-1	many	CASSQDPTGSYNEQFF	TGCGCCAGCAGCCAAGATCCCACAGGGTCCTACAATGAGCAGTTCTTC
-	TRBV5-1	TRBJ2-7	few	CASSLEPAYEQYF	TGCGCCAGCAGCTTGGAGCCCGCCTACGAGCAGTACTTC
-	TRBV9	TRBJ1-5	many	CASSVGGQGSQPQHF	TGTGCCAGCAGCGTAGGCGGCCAGGGAAGTCAGCCCCAGCATTTT
-	TRBV20-1	TRBJ1-4	-	CSASPGTADEKLFF	TGCAGTGCTAGCCCTGGGACGGCGGATGAAAAACTGTTTTTT
TRBD1	TRBV4-3	TRBJ2-3	many	CASSRGGRTTDTQYF	TGCGCCAGCAGCCGAGGGGGCCGCACCACAGATACGCAGTATTTT
TRBD1	TRBV12-3/TRBV12-4	TRBJ2-2	many	CASSRQGNTGELFF	TGTGCCAGCAGCCGACAGGGAAACACCGGGGAGCTGTTTTTT
-	TRBV5-5	TRBJ2-3	-	CASSSQVADTQYF	TGTGCCAGCAGTTCTCAAGTAGCAGATACGCAGTATTTT
TRBD2	TRBV7-7	TRBJ2-3	-	CASSSGLDDTDTQYF	TGTGCCAGCAGCTCGGGACTAGATGACACAGATACGCAGTATTTT